This is a list of T cell receptor beta chains from one sample in a study of T-cell reconstitution after alpha-beta-depleted transplantation in children. MiXCR, run by TCRdb on the PCR reads, gives a single entry per CDR3 protein. Of some 130,000 distinct CDR3 sequences listed, about 9.6% were seen once; the top ten hold less than 25%. Source: PBMCs, mostly from graft donor cells, taken 180 days after TCRalphabeta/CD19-depleted stem cell transplant. The receptors shown here come from a girl under three years old who had a stem cell transplant for combined immunodeficiency, so the T cells may come from the graft donor. Both conserved end residues are part of each CDR3. Fields, in order: V gene, J gene, D gene, CDR3 length, clone size, CDR3 DNA, CDR3 protein. A D gene is named only where the DNA matches it firmly. The size field is filled for only some rows; it gives once, few, many or a size class.

TRBV6-2/TRBV6-3	TRBJ2-1	TRBD2	13	.	TGTGCCAGCAGCCCGGGACTAGCCTATGAGCAGTTCTTC	CASSPGLAYEQFF
TRBV5-5	TRBJ1-1	.	14	few	TGTGCCAGCAGCTTGACCGATGGGTACACTGAAGCTTTCTTT	CASSLTDGYTEAFF
TRBV5-1	TRBJ2-5	.	14	many	TGCGCCAGCAGCTTGCCCGGGAGTAGAGAGACCCAGTACTTC	CASSLPGSRETQYF
TRBV6-5	TRBJ2-7	TRBD2	14	many	TGTGCCAGCAGTTATGGACTAGGTGCCTACGAGCAGTACTTC	CASSYGLGAYEQYF
TRBV5-8	TRBJ1-1	.	14	few	TGTGCCAGCAGCTTGGTCTCCGGGGGCGCGAGAGCTTTCTTT	CASSLVSGGARAFF
TRBV7-9	TRBJ1-2	TRBD1	13	few	TGTGCCAGCAGCTTAGCAGCAGGGGGAGGCTACACCTTC	CASSLAAGGGYTF
TRBV7-2	TRBJ1-1	.	15	few	TGTGCCAGCAGCTTGGCAGGGGCCTGGAACACTGAAGCTTTCTTT	CASSLAGAWNTEAFF
TRBV7-2	TRBJ1-1	.	14	.	TGTGCCAGCAGCTTAGACGGCTGGGGCACTGAAGCTTTCTTT	CASSLDGWGTEAFF
TRBV7-2	TRBJ2-1	TRBD1	17	few	TGTGCCAGCAGCCCCTCGACAGGGCTCGGCTCCTACAATGAGCAGTTCTTC	CASSPSTGLGSYNEQFF
TRBV30	TRBJ1-1	.	13	.	TGTGCCTGGAGTCTTCAGGGAAACACTGAAGCTTTCTTT	CAWSLQGNTEAFF
TRBV7-2	TRBJ2-1	TRBD2	14	few	TGTGCCAGCAGCCGGACTAGCGGGAGATGGGAGCAGTTCTTC	CASSRTSGRWEQFF
TRBV7-9	TRBJ2-7	TRBD2	14	few	TGTGCCAGCAGCTTTAGCGGGAGTTGGTACGAGCAGTACTTC	CASSFSGSWYEQYF
TRBV27	TRBJ2-7	TRBD1	15	few	TGTGCCAGCAGTTTCGGACAGGTCCTTACCTACGAGCAGTACTTC	CASSFGQVLTYEQYF
TRBV29-1	TRBJ2-2	.	12	few	TGCAGCGTTGCATGGAACACCGGGGAGCTGTTTTTT	CSVAWNTGELFF
TRBV29-1	TRBJ1-1	TRBD1	15	.	TGCAGCGTTTGGCCTTCTACACAGGGGGGCACTGAAGCTTTCTTT	CSVWPSTQGGTEAFF
TRBV6-5	TRBJ1-2	.	17	.	TGTGCCAGCAGTTACGAACCAGGGTTGGCTTCTAACTATGGCTACACCTTC	CASSYEPGLASNYGYTF
TRBV29-1	TRBJ2-1	.	13	.	TGCAGCGTTGCCGGTCTAGCGAACAATGAGCAGTTCTTC	CSVAGLANNEQFF
TRBV7-8	TRBJ2-2	TRBD2	16	few	TGTGCCAGCAGCCCGCGACTAGCGGGGAACACCGGGGAGCTGTTTTTT	CASSPRLAGNTGELFF
TRBV5-1	TRBJ2-3	TRBD1	16	many	TGCGCCAGCAGCTTGAGCGGCAGGGGGCACGCAGATACGCAGTATTTT	CASSLSGRGHADTQYF
TRBV9	TRBJ2-2	.	14	.	TGTGCCAGCAGCGTAGTTTCAATTGAGGGGGAGCTGTTTTTT	CASSVVSIEGELFF
TRBV12-3/TRBV12-4	TRBJ2-7	.	14	.	TGTGCCAGCAGCTGTTACAGGGATTCCTACGAGCAGTACTTC	CASSCYRDSYEQYF
TRBV29-1	TRBJ2-5	TRBD1	14	.	TGCAGCGCCTTTGGACAGGGACTTCAAGAGACCCAGTACTTC	CSAFGQGLQETQYF
TRBV29-1	TRBJ2-5	.	13	few	TGCAGCGCCCGAGGGCTAGCCAAAGAGACCCAGTACTTC	CSARGLAKETQYF
TRBV20-1	TRBJ1-1	TRBD1	13	.	TGCAGTGCTGCGGCGGGACAGGGAAGTAAAGCTTTCTTT	CSAAAGQGSKAFF
TRBV14	TRBJ2-7	TRBD1	16	.	TGTGCCAGCAGCCCGTACCCGGGACAGGGGTTTCTCGAGCAGTACTTC	CASSPYPGQGFLEQYF
TRBV18	TRBJ1-5	.	13	few	TGTGCCAGCTCACCAGAGGGGAATCAGCCCCAGCATTTT	CASSPEGNQPQHF
TRBV5-1	TRBJ2-2	TRBD2	18	.	TGCGCCAGCAGCTCGTCGACTAGCGTAAACTCGAACACCGGGGAGCTGTTTTTT	CASSSSTSVNSNTGELFF
TRBV7-2	TRBJ2-7	.	11	many	TGTGCCAGCAGCGTAAGCTACGAGCAGTACTTC	CASSVSYEQYF
TRBV5-6	TRBJ1-1	.	14	.	TGTGCCAGCAGCCCAGGGTGGGGGGACACTGAAGCTTTCTTT	CASSPGWGDTEAFF
TRBV20-1	TRBJ2-7	TRBD2	15	few	TGCAGTGCTAGGACTAGCGGGAGCCCCGCCTACGAGCAGTACTTC	CSARTSGSPAYEQYF
TRBV5-1	TRBJ2-7	.	15	few	TGCGCCAGCAGCTTGGATGGGGGAGAGGGGGACGAGCAGTACTTC	CASSLDGGEGDEQYF
TRBV10-3	TRBJ2-4	TRBD1	16	.	TGTGCCATCAGTGAGGTGACAGGGGTAGGCAAAAACATTCAGTACTTC	CAISEVTGVGKNIQYF
TRBV20-1	TRBJ1-4	.	14	many	TGCAGTGCTAGGGAAGGGGCCCCTAATGAAAAACTGTTTTTT	CSAREGAPNEKLFF
TRBV20-1	TRBJ2-5	TRBD1	13	many	TGCAGTGCGGCGACAGGGCCGGGGGAGACCCAGTACTTC	CSAATGPGETQYF
TRBV6-5	TRBJ2-2	.	12	.	TGTGCCAGCAGTTCCCGATACGGGGAGCTGTTTTTT	CASSSRYGELFF
TRBV12-3/TRBV12-4	TRBJ1-1	TRBD1	15	.	TGTGCCAGCAGTTTAAACCCGGACAGGGACACTGAAGCTTTCTTT	CASSLNPDRDTEAFF
TRBV29-1	TRBJ1-1	.	14	.	TGCAGCGTTGGCGGTTGGGGGGCTAACACTGAAGCTTTCTTT	CSVGGWGANTEAFF
TRBV20-1	TRBJ2-7	TRBD1	13	few	TGCAGTGTAAGAGCGGGACAGGGGTACGAGCAGTACTTC	CSVRAGQGYEQYF
TRBV5-1	TRBJ1-1	.	12	.	TGCGCCAGCAGCTACCGGGGCAGAGAAGCTTTCTTT	CASSYRGREAFF
TRBV25-1	TRBJ2-7	.	11	many	TGTGCCAGCAGTGTTGCCTACGAGCAGTACTTC	CASSVAYEQYF
TRBV7-9	TRBJ2-7	.	16	.	TGTGCCAGCAGCAGTAACAGGGTCGGGGCCCCCTACGAGCATTACTTC	CASSSNRVGAPYEHYF
TRBV2	TRBJ1-1	TRBD1	13	.	TGTGCCAGCACTAGGGACAGGGGTACTGAAGCTTTCTTT	CASTRDRGTEAFF
TRBV12-3/TRBV12-4	TRBJ1-1	.	16	few	TGTGCCAGCCGGGTGGCCGGGTGGGGGTCCGGAGGTGAAGCTTTCTTT	CASRVAGWGSGGEAFF
TRBV2	TRBJ1-6	.	13	few	TGTGCCAGCAGTGAAGATGGGAATTCACCCCTCCACTTT	CASSEDGNSPLHF
TRBV7-2	TRBJ2-5	TRBD1	17	.	TGTGCCAGCAGCTCCGTAGGACAGGTTCCTTGGGGGGAGACCCAGTACTTC	CASSSVGQVPWGETQYF
TRBV28	TRBJ1-5	.	14	few	TGTGCCAGCAGTCGAAACAGGGCTCCTCAGCCCCAGCATTTT	CASSRNRAPQPQHF
TRBV27	TRBJ2-7	.	13	few	TGTGCCAGCAGTTACACCGCCTTGGCCGAGCAGTACTTC	CASSYTALAEQYF